A single sample is the source of the 18 T cell receptor beta chains below, sequenced in a study of CD8+ T cells in alopecia areata listed by TCRdb under 2018. The method was the immunoSEQ multiplex PCR assay. RNA was extracted from all samples and reverse transcribed into cDNA, which served as template for TCR sequencing. TCRdb re-hosts the immuneACCESS table, in-frame sequences only. Its copies lack some clones; in the studies checked, an unresolved V gene accounts for under half of them, and the cause for the rest is not known. The sample has 45,000 to 60,000 clones on record, 96% of them singletons. The biggest ten clones account for around 25% of the sample. Taken with the paper, the label for time point translates to: baseline before oral tofacitinib. The sample was CD8+ T cells sorted from blood, taken at week 0. The source of these receptors is a human donor with alopecia areata.

The V gene is TRBV11-1, the J gene TRBJ1-2; TRBD1 matches 7 bases. CDR3 length: 14 residues. The germline V gene encodes CDR1 SGHAT and CDR2 FQDESV (reference sequence). The V and J ends lost 5 bases and 2 bases, in that order; junction bases with no gene match: 5. This CDR3 is CASSMTGTNYGYTF. DNA for the CDR3: TGTGCCAGCAGCATGACAGGGACCAACTATGGCTACACCTTC.

This chain connects TRBV6-5 to TRBJ2-5; D uncertain. The CDR3 is made up of 13 amino acids. Germline-derived CDR1 and CDR2 are MNHEY and SVGAGI. Trimming removed 6 bases at V and 1 base at J, with 9 bases between. As DNA, the CDR3 is TGTGCCAGCAGCCCGTCTATCCAAGAGACCCAGTACTTC. Protein sequence: CASSPSIQETQYF.

This chain connects TRBV7-2 to TRBJ2-7; D gene uncertain. The V end was cut by 1 base, the J end by 4 bases, with 11 bases between. CDR1 is SGHTA and CDR2 is FQGNSA in the germline V gene. This CDR3 spans 14 amino acids. The CDR3: CASSLGLGDYEQYF. The CDR3 coding sequence is TGTGCCAGCAGCTTAGGCTTGGGCGATTACGAGCAGTACTTC.

The chain combines TRBV5-1 with TRBJ2-7, with 9 nucleotides matching TRBD1. The CDR3 spans 14 residues. V shed 4 bases, J shed 4 bases, and the junction held 6 bases outside the gene matches. Germline CDR1 reads SGHRS; CDR2 reads YFSETQ. CDR3 DNA: TGCGCCAGCAGCATAACAGGGGGCAGTTACGAGCAGTACTTC. Translated, it gives CASSITGGSYEQYF.

V is TRBV9 and J is TRBJ1-1, with D perhaps matching TRBD1 (5 bases). Germline values: CDR1 SGDLS, CDR2 YYNGEE. This CDR3 contains 15 residues. V dropped 6 bases and J dropped 6 bases, with 21 bases sitting between them. The CDR3 DNA is TGTGCCAGCAACAGGAACAGAGAGGGGACGGCTGAAGCTTTCTTT. Translated: CASNRNREGTAEAFF.

The genes are TRBV6-1 and TRBJ2-5, with TRBD2 matching 7 bases. V dropped 4 bases and J dropped 3; count of bases not matched to a gene: 2. This CDR3 is built from 13 residues. CDR1 and CDR2 from the germline V gene are MNHNS and SASEGT. CDR3 nucleotide sequence: TGTGCCAGCAGTGTCAGCGGGGAAGAGACCCAGTACTTC. Its protein product is CASSVSGEETQYF.

V gene TRBV5-1 combines with J gene TRBJ1-4; D is uncertain. The CDR3 extends over 14 amino acids. V lost 1 base and J lost 7, with 11 bases in between. Germline V CDR1 and CDR2: SGHRS, YFSETQ. Written as DNA, the CDR3 is TGCGCCAGCAGCTTGTCCGGGGAGAGTGAAAAACTGTTTTTT. Translated, it gives CASSLSGESEKLFF. Full variable domain (missing parts from reference TRBV5-1 and TRBJ1-4): KAGVTQTPRYLIKTRGQQVTLSCSPISGHRSVSWYQQTPGQGLQFLFEYFSETQRNKGNFPGRFSGRQFSNSRSEMNVSTLELGDSALYLCASSLSGESEKLFFGSGTQLSVL.

A word on this clone: The junction does not match germline at one end; this may be a read error. Other DNA sequences within the sample encode an identical CDR3. The chain carries TRBV4-1 and TRBJ1-1; no clear D. CDR1 is MGHRA and CDR2 is YSYEKL in the germline V gene. This CDR3 has 14 residues. The CDR3 DNA sequence: TGCGCCAGCAGTCATGATCAACGGCCCGTTGAAGCTTTTTTT. This translates into CASSHDQRPVEAFF.

The chain combines TRBV4-1 with TRBJ2-2, with D possibly being TRBD2 (7 bases). V was pared by 1 base and J by 3 bases, with 18 bases between. CDR1 and CDR2 (germline): MGHRA, YSYEKL. The CDR3 consists of 18 residues. In DNA, the CDR3 is TGCGCCAGCAGCCAAGTCGGAGGCGGGGGCTTCCACACCGGGGAGCTGTTTTTT. This gives the protein CASSQVGGGGFHTGELFF.

J is TRBJ2-7 and V is TRBV6-5; D is undetermined. The CDR3 length is 11 residues. Germline V gives CDR1 MNHEY, CDR2 SVGAGI. V was pared by 8 bases and J by 2 bases, with 7 bases between. The CDR3 DNA is TGTGCCAGCGCAGATACCTACGAGCAGTACTTC. The encoded protein is CASADTYEQYF.

The rearrangement joins TRBV27 to TRBJ1-3; D possibly corresponds to TRBD1 (6 bases). Germline loops: CDR1 MNHEY, CDR2 SMNVEV (reference sequence). The germline V and J ends were trimmed by 5 bases and 0 bases, with 14 bases remaining between them. This CDR3 comprises 16 residues. CDR3 sequence: CASSPSEGVSGNTIYF. CDR3 nucleotides: TGTGCCAGCAGTCCGAGCGAGGGGGTCTCTGGAAACACCATATATTTT.

This chain uses TRBV19 with TRBJ2-3; 8 bases agree with TRBD2. V shed 3 bases and J 4 bases; nucleotides not matched to a gene: 9. The CDR3 is 16 amino acids. Germline V gene lookup returns CDR1 LNHDA and CDR2 SQIVND (reference sequence). This chain's CDR3 is CASSISEAGVADTQYF. The CDR3 bases are TGTGCCAGTAGTATTTCGGAAGCGGGGGTCGCAGATACGCAGTATTTT.

This clone was seen a single time. The rearrangement joins TRBV4-2 to TRBJ2-7; D may be TRBD2 (6 bases). Germline CDR1 and CDR2: LGHNA and YNFKEQ. This CDR3 region has 12 residues. V gave up 0 bases and J gave up 6 bases, with 6 bases separating them. The CDR3 reads CASSQEGGEQYF. The CDR3 DNA sequence: TGTGCCAGCAGCCAAGAGGGGGGCGAGCAGTACTTC.

This chain uses TRBV7-9 with TRBJ2-5; D remains unclear. The CDR3 spans 14 residues. The V and J ends lost 4 bases and 1 base respectively, with 10 bases between them. Germline V lookup: CDR1 SEHNR, CDR2 FQNEAQ (reference sequence). DNA for the CDR3: TGTGCCAGCAGCTCCCCCCTAGTCCAAGAGACCCAGTACTTC. Translated: CASSSPLVQETQYF.

The chain is built from TRBV7-8 and TRBJ2-5; the D is unclear. CDR1 is SGHVS, CDR2 FQNEAQ, per germline. This CDR3 has 14 residues. The V end was cut by 5 bases, the J end by 4 bases, with 14 bases between. CDR3 amino acids: CASSLTGPSETQYF. Here the CDR3 DNA reads TGTGCCAGCAGCCTTACCGGACCATCAGAGACCCAGTACTTC. The complete variable domain, with remaining parts taken from reference TRBV7-8 and TRBJ2-5, reads GAGVSQSPRYKVAKRGQDVALRCDPISGHVSLFWYQQALGQGPEFLTYFQNEAQLDKSGLPSDRFFAERPEGSVSTLKIQRTQQEDSAVYLCASSLTGPSETQYFGPGTRLLVL.

This chain uses TRBV25-1 with TRBJ1-2; TRBD1 matches at 8 bases. Germline lookup yields CDR1 MGHDK and CDR2 SYGVNS. The CDR3 spans 18 residues. Unmatched junction bases numbered 18, after V lost 5 bases and J lost 4 bases. The CDR3 DNA follows: TGTGCCAGCAGTCCCCGGGGGGACAGGCCCGCAGGCGGCTATGGCTACACCTTC. It codes for CASSPRGDRPAGGYGYTF.

J is TRBJ1-1 and V is TRBV28; D might be TRBD1 (5 bases). Trimming stripped 7 bases from V and 4 bases from J, with 13 bases between. This CDR3 region has 13 residues. In germline, CDR1 is MDHEN, CDR2 SYDVKM. CDR3 protein: CASMPLGTTEAFF. CDR3 DNA: TGTGCCAGCATGCCACTGGGGACCACTGAAGCTTTCTTT.

CDR3 in amino acids: CASRDGQYSHGYTF. The CDR3 DNA reads as TGTGCCAGCAGGGACGGACAGTACTCACATGGCTACACCTTC. V and J are TRBV6-6 and TRBJ1-2; tentative D call: TRBD1 (6 bases). CDR3 length: 14 amino acids. Trimming shortened V by 6 bases and J by 6 bases, and 17 bases separated the two germline ends. Per the germline V gene, CDR1 is MNHNY and CDR2 is SVGAGI (reference sequence).